Following are 27 T cell receptor beta chains from one sample sequenced in a study of spatial heterogeneity in lung cancer. Each CDR3 protein gets one entry after TCRdb re-called the 5' RACE reads with MiXCR. The sample has fewer than 65,000 distinct CDR3 sequences; roughly 6.4% are singletons. Time point in this sample: sample taken at primary tumor resection. The material was PBMCs, obtained at surgery. These receptors were collected from a female donor with early-stage non-small cell lung cancer.

For this clonotype: A much larger clone differs from this one at a single base, so this may be a read error. This chain joins TRBV7-8 and TRBJ1-6; 10 nucleotides match TRBD1. CDR1 SGHVS and CDR2 FQNEAQ come from the germline V gene. This CDR3 contains 16 residues. The CDR3 DNA follows: TGTGCCGGCAGCTCCATTCGTGGGACAGGGGTTTCACCCCTCCACTTT. It specifies CAGSSIRGTGVSPLHF. Drawing the rest from reference TRBV7-8 and TRBJ1-6, the complete variable domain is GAGVSQSPRYKVAKRGQDVALRCDPISGHVSLFWYQQALGQGPEFLTYFQNEAQLDKSGLPSDRFFAERPEGSVSTLKIQRTQQEDSAVYLCAGSSIRGTGVSPLHFGNGTRLTVT.

The V gene is TRBV5-5, the J gene TRBJ2-1, with TRBD1 matching over 7 bases. Germline loops: CDR1 SGHKS, CDR2 YYEKEE (reference sequence). V lost 6 bases and J lost 8; bases outside the gene matches: 8. The CDR3 length is 13 residues. The CDR3 sequence: CASTPTGIDEQFF. The CDR3 DNA reads as TGTGCCAGCACCCCGACAGGGATAGATGAGCAGTTCTTC.

A few counts support this clonotype. The chain employs TRBV3-1 and TRBJ1-1, with no clear D. The germline V gene has CDR1 LGHDT and CDR2 YNNKEL (reference sequence). Trimming took off 1 base at V and 7 bases at J, with 7 bases between the two ends. The CDR3 runs 12 residues. CDR3: CASSQAGREAFF. CDR3 DNA: TGTGCCAGCAGCCAAGCCGGGCGTGAAGCTTTCTTT.

This clonotype was detected many times. The rearrangement uses TRBV7-8 and TRBJ1-5, with D possibly matching TRBD1 (5 bases). The V end lost 4 bases, the J end lost 1 base, and 26 bases lay between the germline ends. CDR1 is SGHVS and CDR2 is FQNEAQ in the germline V gene. The CDR3 spans 20 residues. CDR3: CASSSPGVAPRVRSNQPQHF. The CDR3 DNA follows: TGTGCCAGCAGCTCCCCCGGGGTGGCCCCCAGGGTGAGAAGCAATCAGCCCCAGCATTTT.

The chain uses TRBV12-3 or TRBV12-4 and TRBJ2-6; D is undetermined. CDR3 size: 16 residues. Trimming took off 6 bases at V and 0 bases at J, with 12 bases between the two ends. This CDR3 reads CASSSRAISGANVLTF. DNA for the CDR3: TGTGCCAGCAGCTCCCGGGCCATCTCTGGGGCCAACGTCCTGACTTTC.

Many counts were recorded for this clonotype. The genes are TRBV28 and TRBJ2-3; D ambiguous. The CDR3 contains 15 residues. Germline CDR1 is MDHEN and CDR2 is SYDVKM. V shed 2 bases and J shed 0 bases, with 9 bases lying between them. CDR3 sequence (DNA): TGTGCCAGCAGTTTAGCGGATTATAGCACAGATACGCAGTATTTT. Its protein product is CASSLADYSTDTQYF.

This clonotype was recorded many times. The V gene is TRBV5-1, the J gene TRBJ1-3; unclear D gene. V was cut by 4 bases and J by 4 bases, with 12 bases left in between. This CDR3 is built from 14 residues. CDR1 and CDR2 from the germline V gene are SGHRS and YFSETQ. CDR3 protein: CASSVRAGGNTIYF. The CDR3 region has the DNA TGCGCCAGCAGCGTCCGGGCCGGAGGAAACACCATATATTTT. The whole variable domain, filled in from reference TRBV5-1 and TRBJ1-3, reads KAGVTQTPRYLIKTRGQQVTLSCSPISGHRSVSWYQQTPGQGLQFLFEYFSETQRNKGNFPGRFSGRQFSNSRSEMNVSTLELGDSALYLCASSVRAGGNTIYFGEGSWLTVV.

This clonotype was recorded many times. J is TRBJ2-7 and V is TRBV11-2; perhaps D is TRBD1 or TRBD2 (5 bases each). Germline V gene sequence: CDR1 SGHAT, CDR2 FQNNGV. V lost 1 base and J 0 bases, leaving 10 bases between the germline ends. The CDR3 runs to 15 residues. CDR3 region: CASSLGGASSYEQYV. Written as DNA, the CDR3 is TGTGCCAGCAGCTTAGGAGGGGCCAGCTCCTACGAGCAGTACGTC.

This clonotype was seen repeatedly, ten times or more. V and J are TRBV24-1 and TRBJ2-1; the match to TRBD1 covers 9 bases. CDR1 is KGHDR, CDR2 SFDVKD, per germline. J lost 13 bases, V lost 6 bases, and 6 bases had no gene match. This CDR3 is 12 amino acids long. CDR3 sequence (DNA): TGTGCCACCAGTCTTACAGGGGGCGGACAGTTCTTC. Translation: CATSLTGGGQFF.

Many counts were recorded for this clonotype. The rearrangement uses TRBV6-2 or TRBV6-3 and TRBJ2-2, with D maybe TRBD2 (6 bases). This CDR3 contains 14 residues. The germline CDR1 and CDR2 sequences are MNHEY and SVGEGT. V lost 0 bases and J lost 13, with 15 bases in between. CDR3 sequence reads: CASSYSWGTLRLFF. The DNA of the CDR3 is TGTGCCAGCAGTTACTCGTGGGGGACTCTTAGGCTGTTTTTT.

This clonotype appeared a few times. The genes are TRBV30 and TRBJ2-3, with D unclear. Trimming left V 8 bases short and J 0 bases short, with 6 bases between. CDR1 and CDR2 (germline): GTSNPN, SVGIG (reference sequence). The CDR3 totals 11 residues. The CDR3 DNA reads as TGTGCCGGTGGCAGCACAGATACGCAGTATTTT. This encodes CAGGSTDTQYF. The full variable domain, completed using reference TRBV30 and TRBJ2-3, is SQTIHQWPATLVQPVGSPLSLECTVEGTSNPNLYWYRQAAGRGLQLLFYSVGIGQISSEVPQNLSASRPQDRQFILSSKKLLLSDSGFYLCAGGSTDTQYFGPGTRLTVL.

This clonotype was observed a handful of times. The rearrangement joins TRBV3-1 to TRBJ2-1, with D perhaps TRBD1 (7 bases). V was cut by 5 bases and J by 4 bases, with 21 bases left in between. Germline assignment: CDR1 LGHDT and CDR2 YNNKEL (reference sequence). The CDR3 consists of 17 residues. CDR3 bases: TGTGCCAGCAGCGGGGACAGAATGGCGGGATTTTACAATGAGCAGTTCTTC. This codes for CASSGDRMAGFYNEQFF.

The sample holds many counts of this clonotype. V gene TRBV5-1 combines with J gene TRBJ1-4; TRBD1 matches 7 bases. Germline V gives CDR1 SGHRS, CDR2 YFSETQ. V lost 4 bases to trimming and J lost 3 bases; unmatched junction nucleotides: 6. This CDR3 has 15 amino acids. The CDR3 sequence: CASSTSGTANEKLFF. For the CDR3, the DNA is TGCGCCAGCAGCACCTCCGGGACAGCTAATGAAAAACTGTTTTTT.

This clonotype was detected ten times or more. The chain joins TRBV4-1 to TRBJ2-1, with 10 bases fitting TRBD1. The junction had 5 bases not matched to a gene; V was cut back by 0 bases and J by 6 bases. Looked up from germline, CDR1 is MGHRA and CDR2 is YSYEKL. This CDR3 contains 16 residues. This CDR3 reads CASSQEATGGFNEQFF. Here the CDR3 DNA reads TGCGCCAGCAGCCAAGAAGCGACAGGGGGCTTCAATGAGCAGTTCTTC.

A few counts support this clonotype. The V and J genes are TRBV29-1 and TRBJ1-4; D is unclear. CDR3 length: 11 amino acids. The V end lost 6 bases, the J end lost 11 bases, and 13 bases lay between the germline ends. Per germline, CDR1 SQVTM and CDR2 ANQGSEA. The CDR3 loop reads CSVEVLSKLFF. In DNA form, the CDR3 reads TGCAGCGTAGAGGTTCTCAGTAAACTGTTTTTT.

J is TRBJ1-1 and V is TRBV12-3 or TRBV12-4; possibly TRBD1 for D (5 bases). This CDR3 is 11 amino acids long. V gave up 6 bases and J gave up 11 bases, with 13 bases separating them. CDR3 DNA: TGTGCCAGCAGAGCCAGGGCGGACGCTTTCTTT. Its protein product is CASRARADAFF.

In this sample, this clonotype turned up many times. For the CDR3, the DNA is TGTGCCAGCAGCCAATCGTCCGTAGGGGATGCTTTCTTT. Encoded protein: CASSQSSVGDAFF. The chain combines TRBV3-1 with TRBJ1-1; D may be TRBD1 (5 bases). V was pared by 2 bases and J by 11 bases, with 15 bases between. This CDR3 region has 13 residues. The germline gives CDR1 LGHDT, CDR2 YNNKEL (reference sequence).

This clonotype was seen ten or more times. The chain has TRBV10-3 and TRBJ2-7; 9 bases are a match to TRBD1. The CDR3 consists of 12 residues. In germline, CDR1 is ENHRY, CDR2 SYGVKD. V trimming: 6 bases; J trimming: 4 bases; junction bases outside the gene matches: 1. The CDR3 here is CAIRGTGYEQYF. In DNA form, the CDR3 reads TGTGCCATCAGGGGGACAGGGTACGAGCAGTACTTC.

This clonotype came up many times. This chain uses TRBV29-1 with TRBJ2-3; 13 bases match TRBD2. This CDR3 is 16 amino acids long. Germline V gives CDR1 SQVTM, CDR2 ANQGSEA. Germline trimming cut 5 bases from V and 2 bases from J; bases unmatched to any gene: 7. Written as DNA, the CDR3 is TGCAGCGTTTCCCGACTAGCGGGGGGCCCCACAGATACGCAGTATTTT. Translated, it gives CSVSRLAGGPTDTQYF.

This clonotype was counted a few times. The V and J genes are TRBV5-1 and TRBJ2-7; no reliable D call. V was shortened by 2 bases and J by 2 bases, with 11 bases between the two germline ends. Germline V gene data show CDR1 as SGHRS and CDR2 as YFSETQ. The CDR3 loop spans 14 amino acids. The CDR3 bases are TGCGCCAGCAGCTTAATACCCATCCCCTACGAGCAGTACGTC. Translation: CASSLIPIPYEQYV.

This clonotype was seen repeatedly, ten times or more. CDR3 bases: TGCGCCAGCAGCCAAGATGAGGCAGGAAGTGCCTATGGCTACACCTTC. Protein product: CASSQDEAGSAYGYTF. This rearrangement joins TRBV4-1 to TRBJ1-2; D unclear. Germline V lookup: CDR1 MGHRA, CDR2 YSYEKL. V lost 0 bases and J 4 bases, leaving 15 bases between the germline ends. The CDR3 is 16 residues long.

This clonotype was counted ten times or more. This sequence joins TRBV12-3 or TRBV12-4 and TRBJ1-1; TRBD1 might be the D (5 bases). Trimming took 8 bases from V and 7 from J, leaving 8 bases between them. This CDR3 region has 10 residues. CDR3 nucleotides: TGTGCCAGCGGGGGTAATGAAGCTTTCTTT. It encodes CASGGNEAFF.

The chain is built from TRBV27 and TRBJ2-7; tentatively, D is TRBD2 (5 bases). Trimming left V 2 bases short and J 5 bases short, with 7 bases between. Germline V CDR1 and CDR2: MNHEY, SMNVEV (reference sequence). The length of the CDR3 is 12 residues. CDR3 sequence reads: CASSLGGDEQYF. In DNA form, the CDR3 reads TGTGCCAGCAGTTTAGGAGGAGACGAGCAGTACTTC.

This clonotype was seen ten or more times. The chain couples TRBV5-1 to TRBJ1-2; D gene ambiguous. Germline V gene data show CDR1 as SGHRS and CDR2 as YFSETQ. CDR3 length equals 14 residues. Trimming removed 0 bases at V and 5 bases at J, with 11 bases between. CDR3 residues: CASSLAQNGYGYTF. The CDR3 DNA reads TGCGCCAGCAGCTTGGCCCAGAATGGGTATGGCTACACCTTC.

The rearrangement uses TRBV19 and TRBJ1-5; no clear D. Trimming removed 3 bases from V and 3 bases from J, with 9 bases in between. The CDR3 has 14 residues. The germline V gene has CDR1 LNHDA and CDR2 SQIVND (reference sequence). CDR3 residues: CASSISDFNQPQHF. The CDR3, as DNA: TGTGCCAGTAGTATTAGTGATTTCAATCAGCCCCAGCATTTT.

The gene calls are TRBV28 and TRBJ1-1; D ambiguous. This CDR3 has 14 amino acids. CDR1 is MDHEN, CDR2 SYDVKM, per germline. Trimming took 3 bases from V and 3 from J, leaving 11 bases between them. The CDR3 reads CASSLTNPDTEAFF. The CDR3 DNA sequence: TGTGCCAGCAGTTTGACGAACCCGGACACTGAAGCTTTCTTT.

The sample holds many counts of this clonotype. The rearrangement links TRBV5-4 to TRBJ1-2, with 9 bases fitting TRBD1. V lost 7 bases to trimming and J lost 4 bases; unmatched junction nucleotides: 5. In germline, CDR1 is SGHNT, CDR2 YYREEE (reference sequence). The CDR3 contains 13 residues. This CDR3 reads CASGKDRGYGYTF. The CDR3 DNA reads as TGTGCCAGCGGGAAGGACAGGGGCTATGGCTACACCTTC.